This TCR beta chain was obtained from a study of blood T cell repertoires in COVID-19. Here immunoSEQ multiplex PCR was the method, and the copy in TCRdb shows in-frame clones only, minus some. Of a few hundred thousand clones detected, 70% to 90% appear once; the ten largest clones hold about 5.9%. This TCR was recovered from a man aged 60-69 years with acute or convalescent COVID-19. Material: peripheral blood.

DNA of the CDR3: TGTGCCAGCAGCCCCTGGGGGGGGAGGAACACTGAAGCTTTCTTT. Protein: CASSPWGGRNTEAFF. The chain links TRBV11-2 to TRBJ1-1; TRBD1 might be the D (5 bases). Germline-derived CDR1 and CDR2 are SGHAT and FQNNGV. The CDR3 has 15 residues. Trimming took 5 bases from V and 1 from J, leaving 14 bases between them.